This is a list of T cell receptor beta chains from one sample in a study of regulatory T cells in long-lasting Graves disease. TCRdb fed the multiplex PCR reads into MiXCR, producing one record per CDR3 protein. The sample has 420,000 or so distinct CDR3 sequences, over 15% seen once. These same data were also listed under a study on T cells in Graves' hyperthyroidism and ophthalmopathy.

Sample: peripheral blood mononuclear cells (PBMCs), taken at new diagnosis, from a patient treated with antithyroid drugs. Receptors were obtained from a woman between 18 and 30 years old with Graves disease. Each CDR3 is given with its conserved first and last residue. A D gene is named only where the DNA matches it firmly. Expanded clones get a size class; other rows say once, few or many, or leave the size out.

j_call v_call clone_size d_call cdr3_aa cdr3_nt
TRBJ2-5 TRBV5-1 many TRBD1 CASSSGQYQETQYF TGCGCCAGCAGCTCGGGACAGTACCAAGAGACCCAGTACTTC
TRBJ2-3 TRBV30 many NA CAWSEGDTQYF TGTGCCTGGAGTGAGGGCGATACGCAGTATTTT
TRBJ2-5 TRBV4-1 many NA CASSQVPGRGQETQYF TGCGCCAGCAGCCAAGTCCCCGGACGGGGACAAGAGACCCAGTACTTC
TRBJ2-7 TRBV19 NA NA CASSLGFTSYEQYF TGTGCCAGTAGTCTGGGTTTCACCTCCTACGAGCAGTACTTC
TRBJ2-3 TRBV6-5 once NA CASSYSNGGGNTDTQYF TGTGCCAGCAGTTACTCGAACGGAGGCGGGAACACAGATACGCAGTATTTT
TRBJ2-7 TRBV7-9 many TRBD1 CASSQMTGHEQHF TGTGCCAGCAGCCAAATGACAGGGCACGAGCAGCACTTC
TRBJ2-1 TRBV2 many NA CASSQQLSTYNEQFF TGTGCCAGCAGTCAGCAGCTTTCCACCTACAATGAGCAGTTCTTC
TRBJ2-3 TRBV5-1 few TRBD1 CASKPGGAFQDTQYF TGCGCCAGTAAACCAGGGGGCGCATTTCAGGATACGCAGTATTTT
TRBJ2-5 TRBV7-3 many TRBD1 CASSSGTVETQYF TGTGCCAGCAGCTCTGGGACAGTCGAGACCCAGTACTTC
TRBJ2-1 TRBV30 NA NA CAWSTGDHNEQFF TGTGCCTGGAGTACCGGGGATCACAATGAGCAGTTCTTC
TRBJ2-2 TRBV5-1 many NA CASSLAGLAGELFF TGCGCCAGCAGCTTGGCCGGTTTGGCCGGGGAGCTGTTTTTT
TRBJ2-3 TRBV2 many TRBD2 CASSLAGEGRDTQYF TGTGCCAGCAGTTTAGCGGGAGAGGGGCGGGATACGCAGTATTTT
TRBJ2-7 TRBV13 NA NA CASSLLGTISSYEQYF TGTGCCAGCAGCTTACTCGGGACAATCTCCTCCTACGAGCAGTACTTC
TRBJ2-1 TRBV10-3 few NA CAISESGSSYNEQFF TGTGCCATCAGTGAGTCTGGCTCCTCCTACAATGAGCAGTTCTTC
TRBJ2-7 TRBV28 many NA CASSSTRKSRGEQYF TGTGCCAGCAGTTCGACTAGGAAATCCCGTGGAGAGCAGTACTTC
TRBJ1-6 TRBV4-1 few NA CASSQLMKAGTKNSPLHF TGCGCCAGCAGCCAATTAATGAAGGCCGGGACCAAGAATTCACCCCTCCACTTT
TRBJ1-1 TRBV20-1 many NA CSARYRVLRTEAFF TGCAGTGCTAGATACAGGGTCCTTCGCACTGAAGCTTTCTTT
TRBJ2-1 TRBV20-1 NA TRBD2 CSATGTSTYREQFF TGCAGTGCTACCGGGACTAGCACCTACCGGGAGCAGTTCTTC
TRBJ2-5 TRBV7-2 many NA CASSLESETQYF TGTGCCAGCAGCTTAGAAAGTGAGACCCAGTACTTC
TRBJ2-7 TRBV12-3/TRBV12-4 many NA CASSQMAEQYF TGTGCCAGCAGTCAAATGGCCGAGCAGTACTTC
TRBJ1-3 TRBV3-1 NA NA CAGSRATGNTIYF TGTGCCGGCAGTAGGGCTACTGGAAACACCATATATTTT
TRBJ2-3 TRBV28 many NA CASSFREASTDTQYF TGTGCCAGCAGTTTCCGGGAAGCGAGCACAGATACGCAGTATTTT
TRBJ2-2 TRBV28 NA NA CASGSFSTGELFF TGTGCCAGCGGGAGCTTTAGCACCGGGGAGCTGTTTTTT
TRBJ2-1 TRBV6-1 NA TRBD2 CASSAWTRDFNEQFF TGTGCCAGCAGTGCTTGGACTAGGGATTTCAATGAGCAGTTCTTC
TRBJ1-6 TRBV12-3/TRBV12-4 NA NA CASSLTTANSPLHF TGTGCCAGCAGTTTAACAACGGCTAATTCACCCCTCCACTTT
TRBJ1-2 TRBV4-1 few NA CASSPLGQGTNYGYTF TGCGCCAGCAGCCCCCTGGGGCAGGGGACTAACTATGGCTACACCTTC
TRBJ2-5 TRBV7-9 many TRBD2 CASSHRGGTSRETQYF TGTGCCAGCAGCCACCGAGGAGGGACTAGCCGAGAGACCCAGTACTTC
TRBJ2-1 TRBV25-1 NA TRBD1 CASSQGRTGSNNEQFF TGTGCCAGCTCCCAAGGTCGGACAGGGAGTAACAATGAGCAGTTCTTC
TRBJ2-1 TRBV5-6 NA TRBD2 CASSLSGRVYNEQFF TGTGCCAGCAGCTTGTCAGGGAGGGTATACAATGAGCAGTTCTTC
TRBJ1-1 TRBV7-9 many NA CASSLLTEAFF TGTGCCAGCAGCTTACTCACTGAAGCTTTCTTT
TRBJ2-2 TRBV7-3 NA TRBD2 CASSLGLAHTGELFF TGTGCCAGCAGCCTAGGACTAGCACACACCGGGGAGCTGTTTTTT
TRBJ1-4 TRBV28 NA NA CASSLLGQHEKLFF TGTGCCAGCAGTTTATTGGGGCAACATGAAAAACTGTTTTTT
TRBJ2-5 TRBV4-1 NA NA CASSQDPLSRAQYF TGCGCCAGCAGCCAAGATCCCCTTTCGCGAGCCCAGTACTTC
TRBJ2-1 TRBV6-5 NA NA CASSYSEESYNEQFF TGTGCCAGCAGTTACTCGGAGGAGTCCTACAATGAGCAGTTCTTC
TRBJ2-7 TRBV7-2 NA TRBD2 CASRRTSAAYEQYF TGTGCCAGCAGGCGGACTAGCGCCGCCTACGAGCAGTACTTC
TRBJ2-3 TRBV7-2 many NA CASSLGLAPDTQYF TGTGCCAGCAGCTTAGGTCTAGCGCCAGATACGCAGTATTTT